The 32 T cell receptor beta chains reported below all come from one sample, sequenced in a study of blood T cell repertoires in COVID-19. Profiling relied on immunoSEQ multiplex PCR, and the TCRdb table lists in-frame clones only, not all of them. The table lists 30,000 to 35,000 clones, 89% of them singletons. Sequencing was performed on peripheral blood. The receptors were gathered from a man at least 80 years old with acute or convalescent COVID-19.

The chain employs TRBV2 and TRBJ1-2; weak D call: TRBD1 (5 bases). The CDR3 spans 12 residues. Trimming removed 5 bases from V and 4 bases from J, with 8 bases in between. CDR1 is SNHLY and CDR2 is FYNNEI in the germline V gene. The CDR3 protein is CASSSQGYGYTF. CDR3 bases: TGTGCCAGCAGTTCCCAGGGCTATGGCTACACCTTC.

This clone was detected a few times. This CDR3 reads CASKAATYEQYF. CDR3 bases: TGTGCCAGCAAGGCGGCAACCTACGAGCAGTACTTC. The genes are TRBV6-5 and TRBJ2-7; D is undetermined. The V end was cut by 7 bases, the J end by 2 bases, with 9 bases between. The CDR3 contains 12 residues. Germline V CDR1 and CDR2: MNHEY, SVGAGI.

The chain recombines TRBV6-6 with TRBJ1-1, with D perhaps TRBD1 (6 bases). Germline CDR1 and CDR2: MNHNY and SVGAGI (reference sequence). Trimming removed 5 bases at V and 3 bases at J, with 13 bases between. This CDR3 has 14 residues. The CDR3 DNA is TGTGCCAGCAGTCCAGGCGGGGGCTACACTGAAGCTTTCTTT. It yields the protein CASSPGGGYTEAFF.

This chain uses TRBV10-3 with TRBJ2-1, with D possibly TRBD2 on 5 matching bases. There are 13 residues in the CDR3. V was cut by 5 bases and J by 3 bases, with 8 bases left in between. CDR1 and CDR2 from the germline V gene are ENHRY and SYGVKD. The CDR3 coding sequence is TGTGCCATCAGTACGGAGGTCTACAATGAGCAGTTCTTC. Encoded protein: CAISTEVYNEQFF.

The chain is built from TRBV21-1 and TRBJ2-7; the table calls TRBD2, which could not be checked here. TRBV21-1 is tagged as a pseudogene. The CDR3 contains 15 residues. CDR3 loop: CASPDGLGRSYEQYF. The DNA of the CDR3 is TGTGCCAGCCCGGATGGACTAGGACGTAGCTACGAGCAGTACTTC.

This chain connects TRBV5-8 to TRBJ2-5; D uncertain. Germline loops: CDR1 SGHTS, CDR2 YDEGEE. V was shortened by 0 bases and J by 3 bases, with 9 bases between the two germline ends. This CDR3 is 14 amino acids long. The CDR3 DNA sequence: TGTGCCAGCAGCTTGGGGCACCTGGAAGAGACCCAGTACTTC. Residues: CASSLGHLEETQYF.

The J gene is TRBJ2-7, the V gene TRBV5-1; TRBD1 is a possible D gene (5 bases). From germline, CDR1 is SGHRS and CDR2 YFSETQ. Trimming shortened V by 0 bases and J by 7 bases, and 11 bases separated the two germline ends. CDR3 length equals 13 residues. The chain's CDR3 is CASSLGRGREQYF. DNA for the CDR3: TGCGCCAGCAGCTTGGGTAGGGGTCGGGAGCAGTACTTC.

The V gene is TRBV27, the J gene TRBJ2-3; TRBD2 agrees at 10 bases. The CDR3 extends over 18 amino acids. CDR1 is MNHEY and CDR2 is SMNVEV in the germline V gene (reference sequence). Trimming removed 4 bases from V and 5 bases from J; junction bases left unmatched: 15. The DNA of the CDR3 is TGTGCCAGCAGTTCGGAGCCCTGGAGCGGGAGGGCCTTAGATACGCAGTATTTT. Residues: CASSSEPWSGRALDTQYF.

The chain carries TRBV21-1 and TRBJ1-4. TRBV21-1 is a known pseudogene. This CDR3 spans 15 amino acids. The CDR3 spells CASSKSTGVGEKLFF. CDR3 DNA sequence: TGTGCCAGCAGCAAAAGTACCGGGGTCGGTGAAAAACTGTTTTTT.

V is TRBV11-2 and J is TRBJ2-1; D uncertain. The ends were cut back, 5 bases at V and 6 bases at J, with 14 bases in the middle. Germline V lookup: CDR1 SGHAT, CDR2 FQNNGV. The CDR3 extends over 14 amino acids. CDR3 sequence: CASSRDRLSNEQFF. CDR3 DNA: TGTGCCAGCAGCCGCGACCGACTGTCCAATGAGCAGTTCTTC.

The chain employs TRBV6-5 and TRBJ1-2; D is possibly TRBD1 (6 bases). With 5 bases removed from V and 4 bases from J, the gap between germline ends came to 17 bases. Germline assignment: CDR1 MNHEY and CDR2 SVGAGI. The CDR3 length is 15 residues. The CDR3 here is CASSPTGTAGYGYTF. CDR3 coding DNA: TGTGCCAGCAGTCCTACAGGGACCGCTGGCTATGGCTACACCTTC.

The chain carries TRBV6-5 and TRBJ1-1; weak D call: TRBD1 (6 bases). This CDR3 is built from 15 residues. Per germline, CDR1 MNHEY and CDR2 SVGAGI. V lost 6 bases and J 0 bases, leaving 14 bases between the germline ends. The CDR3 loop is CASSSNTGLNTEAFF. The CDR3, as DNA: TGTGCCAGCAGCTCCAATACAGGGCTGAACACTGAAGCTTTCTTT.

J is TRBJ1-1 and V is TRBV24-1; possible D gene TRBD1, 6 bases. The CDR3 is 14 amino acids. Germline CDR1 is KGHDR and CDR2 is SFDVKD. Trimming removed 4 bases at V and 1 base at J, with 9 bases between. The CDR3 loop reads CATSEGGPNTEAFF. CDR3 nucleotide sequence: TGTGCCACCAGTGAGGGGGGGCCGAACACTGAAGCTTTCTTT.

DNA of the CDR3: TGTGCCAGCAGCTTAGGGACTATCTACAATGAGCAGTTCTTC. Translating gives CASSLGTIYNEQFF. The chain carries TRBV11-2 and TRBJ2-1, with D perhaps TRBD2 (6 bases). The V end was cut by 1 base, the J end by 3 bases, with 7 bases between. Germline V CDR1 and CDR2: SGHAT, FQNNGV. CDR3 length: 14 residues.

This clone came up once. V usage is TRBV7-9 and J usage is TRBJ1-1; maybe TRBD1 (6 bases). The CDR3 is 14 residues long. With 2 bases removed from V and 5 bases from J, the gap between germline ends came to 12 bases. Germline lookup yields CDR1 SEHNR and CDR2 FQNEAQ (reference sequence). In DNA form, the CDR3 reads TGTGCCAGCAGCTTACGGGGGGCTGGGACTGAAGCTTTCTTT. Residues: CASSLRGAGTEAFF.

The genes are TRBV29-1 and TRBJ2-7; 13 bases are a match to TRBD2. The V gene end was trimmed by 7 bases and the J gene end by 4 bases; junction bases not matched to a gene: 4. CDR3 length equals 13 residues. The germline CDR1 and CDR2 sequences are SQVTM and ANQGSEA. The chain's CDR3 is CSGTSGSVYEQYF. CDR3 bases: TGCAGCGGGACTAGCGGGAGTGTTTACGAGCAGTACTTC.

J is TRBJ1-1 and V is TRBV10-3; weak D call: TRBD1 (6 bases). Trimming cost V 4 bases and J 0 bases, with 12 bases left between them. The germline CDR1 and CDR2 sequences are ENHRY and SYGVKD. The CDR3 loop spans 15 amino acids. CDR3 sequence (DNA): TGTGCCATCAGTGGCAACCAGGGGATGAACACTGAAGCTTTCTTT. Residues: CAISGNQGMNTEAFF.

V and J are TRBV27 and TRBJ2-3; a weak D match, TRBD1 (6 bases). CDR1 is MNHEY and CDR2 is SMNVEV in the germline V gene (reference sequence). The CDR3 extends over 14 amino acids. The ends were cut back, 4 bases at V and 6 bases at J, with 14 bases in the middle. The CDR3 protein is CASSSPTGADTQYF. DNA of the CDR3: TGTGCCAGCAGTTCCCCGACAGGAGCGGATACGCAGTATTTT.

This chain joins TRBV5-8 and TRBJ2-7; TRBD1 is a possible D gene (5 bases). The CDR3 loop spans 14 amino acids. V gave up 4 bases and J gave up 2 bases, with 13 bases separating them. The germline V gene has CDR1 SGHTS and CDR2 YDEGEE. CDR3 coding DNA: TGTGCCAGCAGCATTCGGCAGGGTCCCTACGAGCAGTACTTC. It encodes CASSIRQGPYEQYF.

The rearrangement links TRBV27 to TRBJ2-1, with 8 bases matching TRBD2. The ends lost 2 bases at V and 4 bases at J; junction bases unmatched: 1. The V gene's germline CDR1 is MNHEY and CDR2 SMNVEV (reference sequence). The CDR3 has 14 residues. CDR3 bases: TGTGCCAGCAGTTTAAAGCGGGGGTACAATGAGCAGTTCTTC. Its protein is CASSLKRGYNEQFF.

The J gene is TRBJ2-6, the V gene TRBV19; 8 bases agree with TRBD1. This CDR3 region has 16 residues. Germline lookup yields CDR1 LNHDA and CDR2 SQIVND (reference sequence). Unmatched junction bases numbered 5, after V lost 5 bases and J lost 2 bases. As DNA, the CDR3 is TGTGCCAGTAGTCCAAGGACAGGGACTGGGGCCAACGTCCTGACTTTC. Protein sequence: CASSPRTGTGANVLTF.

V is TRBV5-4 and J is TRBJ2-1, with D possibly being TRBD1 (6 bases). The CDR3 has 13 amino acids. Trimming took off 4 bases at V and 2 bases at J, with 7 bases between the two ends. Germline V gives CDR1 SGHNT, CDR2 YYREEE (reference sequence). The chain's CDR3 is CASSHRAYNEQFF. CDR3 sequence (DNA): TGTGCCAGCAGCCACAGGGCCTACAATGAGCAGTTCTTC.

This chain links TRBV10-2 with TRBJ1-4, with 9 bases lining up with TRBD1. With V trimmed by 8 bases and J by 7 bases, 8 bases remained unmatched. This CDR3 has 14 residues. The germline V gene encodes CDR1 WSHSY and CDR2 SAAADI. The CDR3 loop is CASHSGTGTEKLFF. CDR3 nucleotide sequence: TGCGCCAGCCACTCCGGGACAGGGACTGAAAAACTGTTTTTT.

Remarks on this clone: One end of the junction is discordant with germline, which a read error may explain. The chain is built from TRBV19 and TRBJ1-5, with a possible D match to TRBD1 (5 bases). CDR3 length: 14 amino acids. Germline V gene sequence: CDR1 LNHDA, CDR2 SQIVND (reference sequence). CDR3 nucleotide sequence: TGTGCCAGTACTATAGGGCAGGGCCGCTTGCCCCAGCATTTT. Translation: CASTIGQGRLPQHF.

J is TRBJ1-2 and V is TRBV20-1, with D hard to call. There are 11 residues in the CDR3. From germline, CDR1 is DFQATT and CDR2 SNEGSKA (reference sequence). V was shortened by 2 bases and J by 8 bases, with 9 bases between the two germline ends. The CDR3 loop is CSARHPGGYTF. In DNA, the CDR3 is TGCAGTGCTAGACACCCGGGAGGCTACACCTTC.

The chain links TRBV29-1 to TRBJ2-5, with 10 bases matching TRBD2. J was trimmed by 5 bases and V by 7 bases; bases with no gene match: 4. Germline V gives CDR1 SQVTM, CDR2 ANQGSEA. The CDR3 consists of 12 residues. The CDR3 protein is CSEREGGETQYF. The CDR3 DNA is TGCAGCGAGCGGGAGGGCGGGGAGACCCAGTACTTC.

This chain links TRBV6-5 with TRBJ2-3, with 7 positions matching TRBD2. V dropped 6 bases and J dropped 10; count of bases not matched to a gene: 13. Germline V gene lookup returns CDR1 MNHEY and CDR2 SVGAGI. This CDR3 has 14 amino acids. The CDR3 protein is CASRLGGDQKAQYF. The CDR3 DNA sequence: TGTGCCAGCAGGCTGGGGGGGGACCAGAAGGCGCAGTATTTT.

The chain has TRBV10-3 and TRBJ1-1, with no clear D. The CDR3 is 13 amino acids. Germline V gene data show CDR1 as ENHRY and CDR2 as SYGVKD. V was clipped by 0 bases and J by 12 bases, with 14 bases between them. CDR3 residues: CAISESRRAGSFF. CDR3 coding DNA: TGTGCCATCAGTGAGTCTAGGAGGGCTGGGTCTTTCTTT.

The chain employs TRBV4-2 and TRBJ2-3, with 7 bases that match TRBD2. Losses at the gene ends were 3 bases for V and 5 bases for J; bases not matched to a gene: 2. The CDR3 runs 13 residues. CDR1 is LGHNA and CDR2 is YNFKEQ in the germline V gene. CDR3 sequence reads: CASSHREGDTQYF. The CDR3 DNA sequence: TGTGCCAGCAGCCATAGGGAGGGAGATACGCAGTATTTT.

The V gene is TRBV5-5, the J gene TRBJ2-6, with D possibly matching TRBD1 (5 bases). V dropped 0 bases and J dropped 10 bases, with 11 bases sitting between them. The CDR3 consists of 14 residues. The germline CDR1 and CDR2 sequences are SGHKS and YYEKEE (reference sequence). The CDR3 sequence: CASSLVGQGNVLTF. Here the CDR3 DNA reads TGTGCCAGCAGCTTGGTCGGCCAGGGAAACGTCCTGACTTTC.

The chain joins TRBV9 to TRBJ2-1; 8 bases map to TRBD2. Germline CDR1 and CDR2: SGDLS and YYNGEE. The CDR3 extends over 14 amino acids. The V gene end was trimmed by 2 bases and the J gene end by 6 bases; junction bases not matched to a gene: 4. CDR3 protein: CASSVQGTSNEQFF. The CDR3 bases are TGTGCCAGCAGCGTTCAGGGGACTAGCAATGAGCAGTTCTTC.

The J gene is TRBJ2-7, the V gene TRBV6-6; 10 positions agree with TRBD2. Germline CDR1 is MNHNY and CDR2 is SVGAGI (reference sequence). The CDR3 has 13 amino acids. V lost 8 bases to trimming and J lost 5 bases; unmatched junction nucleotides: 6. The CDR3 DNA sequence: TGTGCCAGCCGCTCTAGCGGGAGTCACGAGCAGTACTTC. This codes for CASRSSGSHEQYF.